The clone carrying this T cell receptor beta chain was detected ten times or more. Its matching antigen is unknown. All patients reached thyroid surgery having received no treatment beforehand. The CDR3 contains 15 residues. Germline V gene sequence: CDR1 SNHLY, CDR2 FYNNEI. The germline V and J ends were trimmed by 3 bases and 10 bases, with 16 bases remaining between them. These data belong to a study of metastatic and nonmetastatic thyroid tumors. Original analysis: It was from CDR3 differences across clinicopathological groups that a distant-metastasis classifier for papillary thyroid cancer was built. Via MiXCR, TCRdb re-called the PCR reads. TCRdb assigned the V and J calls; the authors' analysis was not used. The sample shows some 16,000 clones, 24% of them seen only once. Regarding the study as a whole: Relative to benign nodules, malignant thyroid tumors were reportedly characterized by significantly elevated TCR beta diversity in blood and tumor.

Material for sequencing was tumor tissue. The chain employs TRBV2 and TRBJ1-6; TRBD1 might be the D (5 bases). The TCR comes from a male donor with papillary thyroid cancer or a benign thyroid nodule (not recorded which). Some clones in this sample may be carry-over from other donors' samples. CDR3 in DNA: TGTGCCAGCAGTGACCAGGGCTTGGAAGACTCACCCCTCCACTTT. As protein: CASSDQGLEDSPLHF.